The 27 T cell receptor beta chains below come from one sample, sequenced in a study of T cells and Merkel cell carcinoma outcomes. Here immunoSEQ multiplex PCR was the method, and the copy in TCRdb shows in-frame clones only, minus some. The table has roughly 7,000 clones, about 90% seen once. Sequencing was carried out using tumor tissue from Merkel cell carcinoma. These receptor sequences come from a human donor with Merkel cell carcinoma.

The gene calls are TRBV5-6 and TRBJ1-6; D remains ambiguous. Per germline, CDR1 SGHDT and CDR2 YYEEEE. This CDR3 region has 16 residues. V lost 1 base, J lost 5 bases, and 13 bases lay in between. The CDR3 protein is CASSLRLAQNNSPLHF. Written as DNA, the CDR3 is TGTGCCAGCAGCTTGCGTTTGGCACAGAATAATTCACCCCTCCACTTT.

The J gene is TRBJ1-1, the V gene TRBV7-2; D may be TRBD1 (5 bases). The V and J ends lost 5 bases and 5 bases respectively, with 9 bases between them. The CDR3 is made up of 12 amino acids. Germline assignment: CDR1 SGHTA and CDR2 FQGNSA. DNA of the CDR3: TGTGCCAGCAGCCAGGGACTGACTGAAGCTTTCTTT. It specifies CASSQGLTEAFF.

The J gene is TRBJ2-3, the V gene TRBV7-2; D call uncertain. Germline values: CDR1 SGHTA, CDR2 FQGNSA. V shed 5 bases and J shed 0 bases, with 15 bases lying between them. This CDR3 region has 16 residues. In DNA, the CDR3 is TGTGCCAGCAGCCCCAGGTCCAAAGCTAGCACAGATACGCAGTATTTT. Translating gives CASSPRSKASTDTQYF. Full variable domain (outside the CDR3, taken from reference TRBV7-2 and TRBJ2-3): GAGVSQSPSNKVTEKGKDVELRCDPISGHTALYWYRQSLGQGLEFLIYFQGNSAPDKSGLPSDRFSAERTGGSVSTLTIQRTQQEDSAVYLCASSPRSKASTDTQYFGPGTRLTVL.

The table lists this clone with a count of one. V gene TRBV10-3 combines with J gene TRBJ1-5; D may be TRBD1 (6 bases). Germline V gene sequence: CDR1 ENHRY, CDR2 SYGVKD. Trimming shortened V by 8 bases and J by 5 bases, and 16 bases separated the two germline ends. This CDR3 is built from 14 residues. CDR3 sequence: CAIGGGGKDQPQHF. The CDR3 nucleotides are TGTGCCATCGGAGGAGGGGGTAAGGATCAGCCCCAGCATTTT.

J is TRBJ1-1 and V is TRBV11-2; tentatively, D is TRBD1 (6 bases). Germline V gene data show CDR1 as SGHAT and CDR2 as FQNNGV. V was cut by 6 bases and J by 5 bases, with 16 bases left in between. There are 14 residues in the CDR3. The CDR3: CASRLQQGGTEAFF. The CDR3 nucleotides read TGTGCCAGCAGACTTCAACAGGGAGGGACTGAAGCTTTCTTT.

The V and J genes are TRBV27 and TRBJ2-1; D assignment may be TRBD1 or TRBD2 (6 bases each). The CDR3 has 13 amino acids. V gave up 8 bases and J gave up 8 bases, with 16 bases separating them. The germline CDR1 and CDR2 sequences are MNHEY and SMNVEV (reference sequence). The CDR3: CASRGRGADEQFF. In DNA form, the CDR3 reads TGTGCCAGCCGGGGGCGGGGCGCGGATGAGCAGTTCTTC.

V gene TRBV5-1 combines with J gene TRBJ2-5; a weak D match, TRBD2 (6 bases). The CDR3 is made up of 15 amino acids. Germline values: CDR1 SGHRS, CDR2 YFSETQ. Trimming took 2 bases from V and 5 from J, leaving 16 bases between them. The CDR3 bases are TGCGCCAGCAGCTTTTCCGGGGGACGTCAGGAGACCCAGTACTTC. Protein sequence: CASSFSGGRQETQYF.

The V gene is TRBV19, the J gene TRBJ2-2, with TRBD2 identical over 8 bases. After removal of 4 bases from V and 0 bases from J, the junction contained 1 base not matched to a gene. This CDR3 is 15 amino acids long. Germline values: CDR1 LNHDA, CDR2 SQIVND (reference sequence). The CDR3 DNA is TGTGCCAGTAGTACGGGACTAGCGAACACCGGGGAGCTGTTTTTT. Protein: CASSTGLANTGELFF.

This chain links TRBV9 with TRBJ1-3; no clear D gene. V lost 5 bases and J 0 bases, leaving 9 bases between the germline ends. Germline CDR1 reads SGDLS; CDR2 reads YYNGEE. The CDR3 spans 14 residues. The CDR3 protein is CASRESLSGNTIYF. The CDR3 DNA is TGTGCCAGCAGAGAATCCCTCTCTGGAAACACCATATATTTT.

The V call is TRBV9, the J call TRBJ2-3, with D unresolved. The CDR3 is 14 amino acids. V was shortened by 3 bases and J by 2 bases, with 10 bases between the two germline ends. In germline, CDR1 is SGDLS, CDR2 YYNGEE. The CDR3 protein is CASSGNSHTDTQYF. The CDR3 DNA is TGTGCCAGCAGCGGGAACAGCCACACAGATACGCAGTATTTT.

The J gene is TRBJ1-2, the V gene TRBV5-6; TRBD1 aligns across 8 bases. Germline V gene sequence: CDR1 SGHDT, CDR2 YYEEEE. V was pared by 3 bases and J by 0 bases, with 4 bases of the junction left unmatched. The CDR3 runs 15 residues. CDR3 residues: CASSSGTGANYGYTF. The DNA for the CDR3 is TGTGCCAGCAGCTCTGGGACAGGCGCTAACTATGGCTACACCTTC.

The gene calls are TRBV27 and TRBJ1-5; the D is unclear. CDR1 and CDR2 (germline): MNHEY, SMNVEV (reference sequence). Trimming left V 5 bases short and J 4 bases short, with 6 bases between. There are 12 residues in the CDR3. Here the CDR3 DNA reads TGTGCCAGCAGTAGAATAAATCAGCCCCAGCATTTT. It is translated as CASSRINQPQHF.

This clone was observed a single time. CDR3 loop: CASSPPPPNTEAFF. For the CDR3, the DNA is TGTGCCAGCTCACCACCACCGCCGAACACTGAAGCTTTCTTT. V usage is TRBV18 and J usage is TRBJ1-1; D gene ambiguous. The CDR3 extends over 14 amino acids. From germline, CDR1 is KGHSH and CDR2 LQKENI. Trimming cost V 0 bases and J 1 base, with 6 bases left between them. The full variable domain, with the rest looked up from reference TRBV18 and TRBJ1-1, is NAGVMQNPRHLVRRRGQEARLRCSPMKGHSHVYWYRQLPEEGLKFMVYLQKENIIDESGMPKERFSAEFPKEGPSILRIQQVVRGDSAAYFCASSPPPPNTEAFFGQGTRLTVV.

This clone counts as large. V usage is TRBV9 and J usage is TRBJ1-1; the match to TRBD1 covers 7 bases. Germline CDR1 SGDLS, CDR2 YYNGEE. Trimming at V came to 0 bases and at J to 5 bases, leaving 1 base not matched to a gene. CDR3 size: 13 residues. For the CDR3, the DNA is TGTGCCAGCAGCGTAGCGACAGGGACTGAAGCTTTCTTT. It encodes CASSVATGTEAFF.

For this clone: At the DNA level, this CDR3 is encoded by other sequences in the same sample as well. This rearrangement joins TRBV6-5 to TRBJ2-4; D might be TRBD2 (5 bases). The germline V gene has CDR1 MNHEY and CDR2 SVGAGI. CDR3 length: 13 amino acids. Trimming stripped 6 bases from V and 10 bases from J, with 16 bases between. The CDR3 reads CASSRRSREIQYF. As DNA, the CDR3 is TGTGCCAGCAGCCGAAGGTCCCGGGAAATTCAGTACTTC.

The rearrangement uses TRBV6-1 and TRBJ1-2; D not certain. Trimming shortened V by 1 base and J by 0 bases, and 9 bases separated the two germline ends. Germline CDR1 and CDR2: MNHNS and SASEGT. This CDR3 has 15 residues. As DNA, the CDR3 is TGTGCCAGCAGTGAAGGACCGAACTCTAACTATGGCTACACCTTC. Its protein product is CASSEGPNSNYGYTF.

The V gene is TRBV6-6, the J gene TRBJ1-2; 7 nucleotides agree with TRBD1. The CDR3 extends over 13 amino acids. The V and J ends lost 5 bases and 9 bases, in that order; junction bases with no gene match: 9. Germline V gene lookup returns CDR1 MNHNY and CDR2 SVGAGI (reference sequence). CDR3 coding DNA: TGTGCCAGCAGTCAAACAGGGGTGGGAAGCTACACCTTC. Amino acids: CASSQTGVGSYTF.

This clone was detected once. The sample carries other DNA sequences with the same CDR3. V gene TRBV30 combines with J gene TRBJ1-5; possibly TRBD1 for D (6 bases). Germline assignment: CDR1 GTSNPN and CDR2 SVGIG (reference sequence). There are 13 residues in the CDR3. The V end lost 0 bases, the J end lost 7 bases, and 10 bases lay between the germline ends. In DNA, the CDR3 is TGTGCCTGGAGTGTCCGGGGGGCCCAGCCCCAGCATTTT. Its translation: CAWSVRGAQPQHF.

The V call is TRBV30, the J call TRBJ2-3, with a weak D call TRBD2 (5 bases). Germline assignment: CDR1 GTSNPN and CDR2 SVGIG (reference sequence). The CDR3 runs to 15 residues. DNA of the CDR3: TGTGCAGCTTGGCGAGGGTCCCGCAGCACAGATACGCAGTATTTT. This sequence encodes CAAWRGSRSTDTQYF.

The chain combines TRBV6-6 with TRBJ2-7; maybe TRBD2 (6 bases). The CDR3 covers 12 residues. Germline CDR1 reads MNHNY; CDR2 reads SVGAGI (reference sequence). The V gene lost 8 bases and the J gene lost 2 bases, with 10 bases spanning the gap. The CDR3 nucleotides read TGTGCCAGCGGGGGGACCCCCTACGAGCAGTACGTC. Amino acid sequence: CASGGTPYEQYV.

The chain links TRBV6-1 to TRBJ1-5; D perhaps matches TRBD1 (5 bases). The germline CDR1 and CDR2 sequences are MNHNS and SASEGT. CDR3 length: 13 residues. V gave up 3 bases and J gave up 5 bases, with 8 bases separating them. For the CDR3, the DNA is TGTGCCAGCAGTGACAGGGAGGATCAGCCCCAGCATTTT. Its protein is CASSDREDQPQHF.

The chain couples TRBV7-2 to TRBJ2-7; 8 nucleotides agree with TRBD1. The CDR3 has 15 amino acids. CDR1 and CDR2 from the germline V gene are SGHTA and FQGNSA. Germline trimming cut 4 bases from V and 5 bases from J; bases unmatched to any gene: 10. The CDR3 protein is CASSSWTGRMDEQYF. For the CDR3, the DNA is TGTGCCAGCAGCTCGTGGACAGGGAGGATGGACGAGCAGTACTTC.

For the CDR3, the DNA is TGTGCCAGCAGCCCACGGGGGGGCTCGAAGACCCAGTACTTC. It specifies CASSPRGGSKTQYF. The V call is TRBV11-1, the J call TRBJ2-5; 8 bases are a match to TRBD2. In germline, CDR1 is SGHAT, CDR2 FQDESV (reference sequence). The CDR3 is 14 residues long. Unmatched junction bases numbered 8, after V lost 5 bases and J lost 6 bases. Drawing the rest from reference TRBV11-1 and TRBJ2-5, the complete variable domain is EAEVAQSPRYKITEKSQAVAFWCDPISGHATLYWYRQILGQGPELLVQFQDESVVDDSQLPKDRFSAERLKGVDSTLKIQPAELGDSAMYLCASSPRGGSKTQYFGPGTRLLVL.

The chain combines TRBV30 with TRBJ2-5, with 7 bases matching TRBD1. The CDR3 consists of 13 residues. Trimming removed 6 bases from V and 1 base from J; junction bases left unmatched: 5. Germline CDR1 reads GTSNPN; CDR2 reads SVGIG (reference sequence). The CDR3 region has the DNA TGTGCCTGTCTGAGGGGGCCCCAAGAGACCCAGTACTTC. This gives the protein CACLRGPQETQYF.

The chain has TRBV4-1 and TRBJ1-5; D gene uncertain. CDR3 length: 13 amino acids. Germline CDR1 and CDR2: MGHRA and YSYEKL. Trimming took off 2 bases at V and 3 bases at J, with 5 bases between the two ends. CDR3: CASSQTDNQPQHF. In nucleotides, the CDR3 is TGCGCCAGCAGCCAAACGGACAATCAGCCCCAGCATTTT.

This sequence joins TRBV7-3 and TRBJ1-1, with TRBD1 identical over 8 bases. The CDR3 has 15 amino acids. V shed 5 bases, J shed 1 base, and the junction held 6 bases outside the gene matches. In germline, CDR1 is SGHTA, CDR2 FQGTGA. In nucleotides, the CDR3 is TGTGCCAGCAGCCCCCAGGGGACAGGGAACACTGAAGCTTTCTTT. This sequence encodes CASSPQGTGNTEAFF.

V gene TRBV28 combines with J gene TRBJ1-1; no clear D gene. The CDR3 is 13 residues long. Germline V gives CDR1 MDHEN, CDR2 SYDVKM. V dropped 8 bases and J dropped 6 bases, with 16 bases sitting between them. The CDR3 DNA sequence: TGTGCCAGCCTGGCAAGGGAAAAACCTGAAGCTTTCTTT. Translation gives CASLAREKPEAFF.